This T cell receptor (beta chain) came from a study of vaccination and CD4 T cells after COVID-19. Whole-study context: The authors used overlapping spike peptides from SARS-CoV-2, HCoV-NL63, HCoV-OC43 and HCoV-229E to stimulate cells.

The Oncomine TCR Beta short-read assay was what sequenced the DNA obtained from cultured CD4+ T cells. TCRdb analysed the PCR reads with MiXCR anew, one entry per CDR3 protein. Of around 6,800 distinct CDR3 sequences listed, 41% are singletons. V was clipped by 3 bases and J by 4 bases, with 15 bases between them. CDR3 size: 14 residues. Looked up from germline, CDR1 is GTSNPN and CDR2 is SVGIG (reference sequence). Concerning this clonotype itself: The antigen remains unidentified.

Sample treatment: approximately nine-day PBMC culture with coronavirus spike peptide pools or control peptides (ViraFEST assay). Harvesting of the unexposed donor's CD4+ T cells predated the COVID-19 pandemic (2011-2018). Half-medium replacement with fresh IL-2 medium took place on days 3 and 7. V usage is TRBV30 and J usage is TRBJ1-2; a possible D gene is TRBD1 (5 bases). Sequencing was done on a sample of CD4+ T cells from blood, cultured in vitro. The TCR was taken from a human donor in good health. The CDR3 loop is CAWSGGNWVYGYTF. The DNA for the CDR3 is TGTGCCTGGAGCGGGGGGAATTGGGTCTATGGCTACACCTTC.